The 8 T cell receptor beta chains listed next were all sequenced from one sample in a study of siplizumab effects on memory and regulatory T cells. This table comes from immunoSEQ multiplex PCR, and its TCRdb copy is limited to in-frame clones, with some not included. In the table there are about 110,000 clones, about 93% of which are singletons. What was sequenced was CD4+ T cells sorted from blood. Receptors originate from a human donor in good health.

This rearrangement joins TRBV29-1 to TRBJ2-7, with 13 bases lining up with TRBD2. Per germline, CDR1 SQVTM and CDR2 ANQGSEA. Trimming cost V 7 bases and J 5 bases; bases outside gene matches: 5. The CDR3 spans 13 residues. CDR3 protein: CSGRTSGSDEQYF. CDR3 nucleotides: TGCAGCGGACGGACTAGCGGGAGCGACGAGCAGTACTTC.

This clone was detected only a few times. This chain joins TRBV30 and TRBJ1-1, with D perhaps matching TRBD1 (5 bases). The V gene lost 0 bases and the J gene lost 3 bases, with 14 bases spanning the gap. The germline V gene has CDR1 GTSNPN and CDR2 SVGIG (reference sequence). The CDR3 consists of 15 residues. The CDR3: CAWSVWGVLDTEAFF. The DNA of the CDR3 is TGTGCCTGGAGTGTATGGGGGGTATTGGACACTGAAGCTTTCTTT. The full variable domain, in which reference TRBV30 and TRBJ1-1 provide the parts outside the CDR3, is SQTIHQWPATLVQPVGSPLSLECTVEGTSNPNLYWYRQAAGRGLQLLFYSVGIGQISSEVPQNLSASRPQDRQFILSSKKLLLSDSGFYLCAWSVWGVLDTEAFFGQGTRLTVV.

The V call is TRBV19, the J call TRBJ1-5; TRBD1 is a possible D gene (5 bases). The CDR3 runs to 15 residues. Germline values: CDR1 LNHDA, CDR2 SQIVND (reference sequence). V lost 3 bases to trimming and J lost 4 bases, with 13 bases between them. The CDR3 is CASSIVGHGNQPQHF. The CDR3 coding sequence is TGTGCCAGTAGTATCGTGGGGCACGGGAATCAGCCCCAGCATTTT.

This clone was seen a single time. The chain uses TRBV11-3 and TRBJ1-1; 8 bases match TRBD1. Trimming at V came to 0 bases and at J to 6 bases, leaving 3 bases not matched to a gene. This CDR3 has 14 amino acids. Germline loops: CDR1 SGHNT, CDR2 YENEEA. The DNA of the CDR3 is TGTGCCAGCAGCTTAGAGGCGACAGGGGCTGAAGCTTTCTTT. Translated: CASSLEATGAEAFF.

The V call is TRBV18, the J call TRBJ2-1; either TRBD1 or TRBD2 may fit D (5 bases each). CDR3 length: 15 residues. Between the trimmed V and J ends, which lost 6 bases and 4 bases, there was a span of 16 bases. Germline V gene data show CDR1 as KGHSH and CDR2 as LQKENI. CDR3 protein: CASSLTRDGYNEQFF. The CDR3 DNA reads TGTGCCAGCTCCCTAACCCGGGACGGATACAATGAGCAGTTCTTC.

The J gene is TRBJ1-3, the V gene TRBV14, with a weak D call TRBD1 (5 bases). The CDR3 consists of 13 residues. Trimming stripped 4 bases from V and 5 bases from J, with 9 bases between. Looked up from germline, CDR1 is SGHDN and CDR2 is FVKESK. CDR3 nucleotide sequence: TGTGCCAGCAGCCTCGAGGACAGAAACACCATATATTTT. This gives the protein CASSLEDRNTIYF.

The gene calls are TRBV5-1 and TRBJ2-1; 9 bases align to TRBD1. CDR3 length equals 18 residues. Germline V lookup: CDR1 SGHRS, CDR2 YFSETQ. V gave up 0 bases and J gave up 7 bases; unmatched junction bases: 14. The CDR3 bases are TGCGCCAGCAGCTTGGATGGGATGCGACAGGGGGTAATGAATGAGCAGTTCTTC. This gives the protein CASSLDGMRQGVMNEQFF.

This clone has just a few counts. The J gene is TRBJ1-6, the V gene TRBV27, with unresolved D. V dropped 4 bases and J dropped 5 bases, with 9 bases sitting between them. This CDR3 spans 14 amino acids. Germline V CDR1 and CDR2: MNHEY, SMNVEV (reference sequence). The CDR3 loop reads CASSSTADNSPLHF. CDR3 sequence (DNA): TGTGCCAGCAGTTCGACGGCAGATAATTCACCCCTCCACTTT.